The clone carrying this TCR beta chain was detected ten times or more. Its target is unknown. This specimen comes from a study of response to subunit inactivated influenza vaccine. Study-wide findings and caveats: Every seasonal influenza vaccination brings in few new T cells, the authors suggested.

Germline loops: CDR1 SGHTA, CDR2 FQGNSA. This CDR3 comprises 16 residues. The V segment lost 0 bases and the J segment 5 bases; nucleotides outside the gene matches: 6. TCRdb processed the RT-PCR reads anew with MiXCR; each CDR3 protein has one entry. Here the sample spans 550,000 to 600,000 distinct CDR3 sequences, roughly 10% being singletons. The chain combines TRBV7-2 with TRBJ2-3; 9 bases agree with TRBD2. Sequences were derived from PBMCs from blood, sampled on the day of vaccination. The source of this sequence is a man aged 50 to 59 who received an inactivated influenza vaccine. CDR3 region: CASSLASRGGGDTQYF. In DNA form, the CDR3 reads TGTGCCAGCAGCTTAGCGTCGCGGGGGGGAGGAGATACGCAGTATTTT.